Listed below are T cell receptor beta chains from one sample, sequenced in a study of T cells in Graves' hyperthyroidism and ophthalmopathy. TCRdb re-derived calls from the multiplex PCR reads in MiXCR, one entry per CDR3 protein. The sample includes over 700,000 distinct CDR3 sequences, 35% seen only once; the top ten take roughly 30%. The sample was blood. The source is a woman in her thirties or forties with Graves' hyperthyroidism. CDR3s include the opening cysteine and the closing phenylalanine or tryptophan. D genes are given only for firm matches. Rows give clone size only sometimes, using once, few, many, or a class for an expanded clone.

>TRBV11-2|13|NA|NA|TRBJ2-2
TGTGCCAGCAGCCCAGCCCAGTCCGGGGAGCTGTTTTTT
CASSPAQSGELFF
>TRBV10-3|21|TRBD1|few|TRBJ1-1
TGTGCCATCAGTGTCGTGAGGCCGCGGACAGGGGTATTTGGTTTGAACACTGAAGCTTTCTTT
CAISVVRPRTGVFGLNTEAFF
>TRBV10-3|14|NA|NA|TRBJ2-2
TGTGCCAGCAGCCGCCAGAGGGGCACCGGGGAGCTGTTTTTT
CASSRQRGTGELFF
>TRBV15|11|NA|many|TRBJ2-2
TGTGCCACCAGCAGAGATAGGGAGCTGTTTTTT
CATSRDRELFF
>TRBV25-1|13|NA|many|TRBJ2-7
TGTGCCAGCACGCCGGACCTCTCCTACGAGCAGTACTTC
CASTPDLSYEQYF
>TRBV10-1|13|NA|many|TRBJ1-6
TGCGCCAGCCGACGCTCCTATAATTCACCCCTCCACTTT
CASRRSYNSPLHF
>TRBV7-2|17|NA|NA|TRBJ1-6
TGTGCCAGCAGCGGAGCGGGGGCAGGCCACTATAATTCACCCCTCCACTTT
CASSGAGAGHYNSPLHF
>TRBV20-1|15|NA|NA|TRBJ2-7
TGCAGTGCTAGACAACCGGGACACAATTCCTACGAGCAGTACTTC
CSARQPGHNSYEQYF
>TRBV20-1|13|NA|few|TRBJ2-7
TGCAGTGCTAGAGGCAGCGGAAGCTACGAGCAGTACTTC
CSARGSGSYEQYF
>TRBV10-3|14|NA|NA|TRBJ2-7
TGTGCCAGCACAATCGGAACGGAAGATTACGAGCAGTACTTC
CASTIGTEDYEQYF
>TRBV6-5|14|NA|NA|TRBJ2-2
TGTGCCAGCACTTTGGGAGTTAACACCGGGGAGCTGTTTTTT
CASTLGVNTGELFF
>TRBV28|16|TRBD1|NA|TRBJ1-4
TGTGCCAGCAGTTTCACCTTGACAGGGCGTTATGAAAAACTGTTTTTT
CASSFTLTGRYEKLFF
>TRBV12-3/TRBV12-4|16|TRBD1|NA|TRBJ1-2
TGTGCCAGCAGTGGTTTACAGGGGGCGGCAGGCTATGGCTACACCTTC
CASSGLQGAAGYGYTF